A selection of T cell receptor beta chains follows, all from one sample in a study of OX40 agonist ivuxolimab in advanced cancers. Data came from immunoSEQ multiplex PCR; TCRdb stores just in-frame clones and leaves some out. This sample has around 64,000 clones; 75% to 90% occur once, and the top ten carry approximately 2.2%. The source was CD4+ or CD8+ T cells sorted from blood, collected in a trial of the OX40 agonist ivuxolimab. The receptors derive from an adult with an advanced solid tumor such as melanoma, head and neck, liver or kidney cancer. Both conserved end residues are part of each CDR3. The order of the fields is D gene, clone size, V gene, J gene, CDR3 protein, CDR3 DNA. D genes are given only for firm matches. The size entry is marked missing in some rows and otherwise reads once, few, many or a size class.

.,.,TRBV2,TRBJ2-2,CASSAGPTGELFF,TGTGCCAGCAGCGCGGGACCCACCGGGGAGCTGTTTTTT
TRBD2,.,TRBV5-1,TRBJ2-1,CASSGGLAGAWGEQFF,TGCGCCAGCAGTGGGGGACTAGCGGGAGCGTGGGGTGAGCAGTTCTTC
.,.,TRBV27,TRBJ1-2,CASSWTEGPWGYTF,TGTGCCAGCAGCTGGACAGAGGGGCCGTGGGGCTACACCTTC
TRBD1,.,TRBV5-1,TRBJ2-1,CASSTGARYEQFF,TGCGCCAGCTCAACAGGGGCGCGGTATGAGCAGTTCTTC
TRBD1,.,TRBV6-6,TRBJ2-5,CASSRGQQETQYF,TGTGCCAGCAGCCGGGGACAGCAAGAGACCCAGTACTTC
TRBD1,.,TRBV2,TRBJ2-2,CASSPRGSGELFF,TGTGCCAGCAGTCCCAGGGGGTCCGGGGAGCTGTTTTTT
TRBD1,.,TRBV5-1,TRBJ1-3,CASSSGQATGNTIYF,TGCGCCAGCAGCTCCGGACAGGCCACTGGAAACACCATATATTTT
TRBD1,.,TRBV6-1,TRBJ1-6,CASRGTGMDSPLHF,TGTGCCAGCAGGGGGACAGGGATGGATTCACCCCTCCACTTT
.,.,TRBV7-2,TRBJ2-7,CASSTQGSAYEQYF,TGTGCCAGCAGCACCCAGGGATCGGCTTACGAGCAGTACTTC
TRBD1,.,TRBV7-9,TRBJ1-1,CASSFTGERVAFF,TGTGCCAGCAGCTTTACAGGGGAGAGGGTAGCTTTCTTT
TRBD1,.,TRBV4-1,TRBJ1-3,CASSQGPGQGSGNTIYF,TGCGCCAGCAGCCAAGGCCCAGGACAGGGCTCTGGAAACACCATATATTTT
TRBD2,.,TRBV6-5,TRBJ2-7,CASSHGSGGAVSQYF,TGTGCCAGCAGTCACGGTAGCGGGGGGGCCGTATCGCAGTACTTC
.,.,TRBV27,TRBJ2-7,CASSPTRHYEQYF,TGTGCCAGCAGTCCTACGCGACACTACGAGCAGTACTTC
TRBD1,.,TRBV6-1,TRBJ1-4,CASSGRTGNEKLFF,TGTGCCAGCAGTGGAAGGACAGGGAATGAAAAACTGTTTTTT
TRBD2,.,TRBV7-3,TRBJ2-2,CASSSGGVGELFF,TGTGCCAGCAGCTCGGGAGGCGTCGGGGAGCTGTTTTTT
.,.,TRBV5-1,TRBJ2-7,CASSPVGTLDEQYF,TGCGCCAGCAGCCCGGTCGGGACTCTTGACGAGCAGTACTTC
.,once,TRBV19,TRBJ1-6,CASSEQESPLHF,TGTGCCAGTAGTGAACAAGAATCACCCCTCCACTTT
.,.,TRBV28,TRBJ1-3,CASEAGGSGNTIYF,TGTGCCAGCGAGGCAGGAGGCTCTGGAAACACCATATATTTT
.,.,TRBV7-2,TRBJ1-4,CASSPGSGLDEKLFF,TGTGCCAGCAGCCCAGGGTCAGGGTTGGATGAAAAACTGTTTTTT
TRBD1,.,TRBV18,TRBJ2-3,CASSPRGQGASDTQYF,TGTGCCAGCTCACCAAGGGGACAGGGGGCGTCAGATACGCAGTATTTT
.,once,TRBV29-1,TRBJ2-7,CSAVDTVYEQYF,TGCAGCGCTGTGGACACTGTCTACGAGCAGTACTTC
.,.,TRBV11-2,TRBJ2-7,CASSLDLGGYEQYF,TGTGCCAGCAGCTTAGATCTTGGAGGCTACGAGCAGTACTTC
.,.,TRBV6-5,TRBJ1-1,CASSQTGSVNTEAFF,TGTGCCAGCAGTCAAACAGGGTCGGTGAACACTGAAGCTTTCTTT
TRBD1,few,TRBV11-3,TRBJ1-3,CASSLGQGTGNTIYF,TGTGCCAGCAGCCTGGGACAGGGGACTGGAAACACCATATATTTT
TRBD1,.,TRBV6-5,TRBJ2-2,CASSYLQGAGGELFF,TGTGCCAGCAGTTACCTACAGGGGGCAGGCGGGGAGCTGTTTTTT
.,.,TRBV7-3,TRBJ2-1,CASSLRGMPGNEQFF,TGTGCCAGCAGCTTGAGGGGAATGCCGGGGAATGAGCAGTTCTTC
.,.,TRBV10-2,TRBJ2-3,CASSDAASTDTQYF,TGCGCCAGCAGTGACGCGGCTAGCACAGATACGCAGTATTTT
.,.,TRBV4-3,TRBJ2-5,CASSQHETQYF,TGCGCCAGCAGCCAACACGAGACCCAGTACTTC
TRBD2,.,TRBV11-2,TRBJ2-1,CASSPGTSGPNSEQFF,TGTGCCAGCAGCCCGGGGACTAGCGGGCCGAATTCTGAGCAGTTCTTC
.,.,TRBV7-9,TRBJ2-5,CASRQGTIQETQYF,TGTGCCAGCAGACAGGGCACCATCCAAGAGACCCAGTACTTC
.,.,TRBV30,TRBJ1-2,CAWSHRGQVYGYTF,TGTGCCTGGAGTCACCGGGGGCAAGTCTATGGCTACACCTTC
.,once,TRBV7-6,TRBJ1-1,CASSPHGGTEAFF,TGTGCCAGCAGCCCCCACGGGGGGACTGAAGCTTTCTTT
.,once,TRBV4-2,TRBJ2-1,CASSPFPGNEQFF,TGTGCCAGCAGCCCATTCCCAGGCAATGAGCAGTTCTTC
TRBD1,.,TRBV4-1,TRBJ2-7,CASSHPGQGSYEQYF,TGCGCCAGCAGCCATCCCGGACAGGGTTCCTACGAGCAGTACTTC
.,.,TRBV29-1,TRBJ1-5,CSVEERFGQPQHF,TGCAGCGTTGAGGAGCGATTTGGTCAGCCCCAGCATTTT
.,.,TRBV6-1,TRBJ2-7,CASSRDGRYEQYF,TGTGCCAGTTCCCGGGACGGACGCTACGAGCAGTACTTC
TRBD1,few,TRBV5-4,TRBJ1-1,CASSRTGLTVNTEAFF,TGTGCCAGCAGCCGGACAGGGCTCACCGTGAACACTGAAGCTTTCTTT
.,.,TRBV7-3,TRBJ2-3,CASINGGDPRF,TGTGCCAGCATCAACGGGGGCGACCCGCGGTTT
.,.,TRBV4-1,TRBJ2-5,CASSLSPAGLQETQYF,TGCGCCAGCAGCCTCAGCCCGGCAGGGCTCCAAGAGACCCAGTACTTC
.,few,TRBV5-1,TRBJ2-1,CASSLTGYNNEQFF,TGCGCCAGCAGCTTGACAGGGTATAACAATGAGCAGTTCTTC
.,.,TRBV30,TRBJ1-5,CAWSIQGHQPQHF,TGTGCCTGGAGTATCCAGGGACATCAGCCCCAGCATTTT
.,.,TRBV5-4,TRBJ1-1,CASSPPFQVAEAFF,TGTGCCAGCAGCCCCCCCTTTCAAGTGGCTGAAGCTTTCTTT